This T cell receptor beta chain was documented in a study of blood T cell repertoires in COVID-19. Overall study: Collection of acute and convalescent COVID-19 samples took place in the United States, Italy and Spain. From T cells, B-cell-depleted T cells, or PBMCs came the material, which was cDNA or gDNA.

In the authors' workflow: Estimation of nucleated cell counts relied on the amplification of reference gene primers. TCRdb keeps only in-frame clones here, not all; method: immunoSEQ multiplex PCR. That table furnishes V, J and clone size, whereas the DNA furnished D and trimming. The table shows fewer than 250,000 clones, with approximately 84% occurring only once. The sequenced sample was peripheral blood. The TCR comes from a man aged 50 to 59 with acute or convalescent COVID-19.

CDR3 region: CASSLGGGLTSYEQYF. The CDR3 DNA follows: TGTGCCAGCAGTTTAGGCGGGGGGCTCACCTCCTACGAGCAGTACTTC. The rearrangement links TRBV27 to TRBJ2-7; 8 bases match TRBD2. Germline CDR1 reads MNHEY; CDR2 reads SMNVEV (reference sequence). J gave up 0 bases and V 2 bases, and 6 bases lay outside the gene matches. The CDR3 totals 16 residues.